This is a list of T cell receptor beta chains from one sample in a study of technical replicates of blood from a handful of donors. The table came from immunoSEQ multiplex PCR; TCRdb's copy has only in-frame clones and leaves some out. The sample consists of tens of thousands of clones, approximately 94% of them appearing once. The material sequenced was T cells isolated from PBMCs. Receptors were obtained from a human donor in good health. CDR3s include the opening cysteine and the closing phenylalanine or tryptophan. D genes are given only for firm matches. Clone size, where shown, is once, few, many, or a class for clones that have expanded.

cdr3_nt: TGTGCCAGCAGTACCGGAACTAGCGGGAGGGGGAGTGAGCAGTTCTTC
cdr3_aa: CASSTGTSGRGSEQFF
d_call: TRBD2
v_call: TRBV27
clone_size: NA
j_call: TRBJ2-1

cdr3_nt: TGTGCCAGCAGCCGGGACAGGAGCACAGATACGCAGTATTTT
cdr3_aa: CASSRDRSTDTQYF
d_call: TRBD1
v_call: TRBV7-3
clone_size: NA
j_call: TRBJ2-3

cdr3_nt: TGCGCCAGCAGCCAAGTACGGGCAGGGCTCTACGAGCAGTACTTC
cdr3_aa: CASSQVRAGLYEQYF
d_call: NA
v_call: TRBV4-1
clone_size: NA
j_call: TRBJ2-7

cdr3_nt: TGTGCCAGCAGTTACTCGTTCGGACTGCCTCCCTACGAGCAGTACTTC
cdr3_aa: CASSYSFGLPPYEQYF
d_call: NA
v_call: TRBV6-5
clone_size: NA
j_call: TRBJ2-7

cdr3_nt: TGTGCCACTTCCAGGGTCACTGAAGCTTTCTTT
cdr3_aa: CATSRVTEAFF
d_call: NA
v_call: TRBV19
clone_size: NA
j_call: TRBJ1-1

cdr3_nt: TGTGCCAGCAGCTTAGAGCGGCGGTATGAAGCTTTCTTT
cdr3_aa: CASSLERRYEAFF
d_call: NA
v_call: TRBV7-8
clone_size: NA
j_call: TRBJ1-1

cdr3_nt: TGTGCCACCAGCAGAGGGACTAGCGGATACAATGAGCAGTTCTTC
cdr3_aa: CATSRGTSGYNEQFF
d_call: TRBD2
v_call: TRBV15
clone_size: NA
j_call: TRBJ2-1

cdr3_nt: TGCGCCAGCAGCTGGGAGGCAGGGATAGATACGCAGTATTTT
cdr3_aa: CASSWEAGIDTQYF
d_call: NA
v_call: TRBV5-1
clone_size: NA
j_call: TRBJ2-3

cdr3_nt: TGCGCCAGCAGCCAAGTGGGGGGTGGCTACACCTTC
cdr3_aa: CASSQVGGGYTF
d_call: NA
v_call: TRBV4-1
clone_size: NA
j_call: TRBJ1-2

cdr3_nt: TGTGCCAGTAGTAACGACAGGGGCTACGAGCAGTACTTC
cdr3_aa: CASSNDRGYEQYF
d_call: TRBD1
v_call: TRBV19
clone_size: NA
j_call: TRBJ2-7

cdr3_nt: TGTGCCACCAGCAGACATAGTGGGCTAGCGGGATACTACTATGAGCAGTTCTTC
cdr3_aa: CATSRHSGLAGYYYEQFF
d_call: TRBD2
v_call: TRBV15
clone_size: once
j_call: TRBJ2-1

cdr3_nt: TGCGCCAGCAGCCAAGACAGATCTAGCACAGATACGCAGTATTTT
cdr3_aa: CASSQDRSSTDTQYF
d_call: NA
v_call: TRBV4-3
clone_size: NA
j_call: TRBJ2-3

cdr3_nt: TGTGCCAGCAGCGCCCGACAGGGAACAGATACGCAGTATTTT
cdr3_aa: CASSARQGTDTQYF
d_call: TRBD1
v_call: TRBV9
clone_size: NA
j_call: TRBJ2-3

cdr3_nt: TGTGCCAGTCAGATAGCGGGAGTCGCAGGGGAGCAGTTCTTC
cdr3_aa: CASQIAGVAGEQFF
d_call: TRBD2
v_call: TRBV7-8
clone_size: NA
j_call: TRBJ2-1

cdr3_nt: TGCGCCAGCAGCTCGGACAGGGAATTAAATGAGCAGTTCTTC
cdr3_aa: CASSSDRELNEQFF
d_call: TRBD1
v_call: TRBV5-1
clone_size: NA
j_call: TRBJ2-1

cdr3_nt: TGTGCCAGCAGGACCAACAGGGGTGGTAAGGACGAGCAGTACTTC
cdr3_aa: CASRTNRGGKDEQYF
d_call: TRBD1
v_call: TRBV7-3
clone_size: NA
j_call: TRBJ2-7

cdr3_nt: TGTGCCAGCAGTTTATCGAGAGGAAACACCATATATTTT
cdr3_aa: CASSLSRGNTIYF
d_call: NA
v_call: TRBV27
clone_size: NA
j_call: TRBJ1-3

cdr3_nt: TGTGCCAGCAGTGAAGCGCTCGTAGCGGGAGGGGCGAGAACCGGGGAGCTGTTTTTT
cdr3_aa: CASSEALVAGGARTGELFF
d_call: TRBD2
v_call: TRBV6-1
clone_size: NA
j_call: TRBJ2-2

cdr3_nt: TGTGCCAGCAGTGAATCAACCAGTCGCAATCAGCCCCAGCATTTT
cdr3_aa: CASSESTSRNQPQHF
d_call: NA
v_call: TRBV2
clone_size: NA
j_call: TRBJ1-5

cdr3_nt: TGTGCCTGGGGGCCCTGGAGGGGGGAGCTGTTTTTT
cdr3_aa: CAWGPWRGELFF
d_call: NA
v_call: TRBV30
clone_size: NA
j_call: TRBJ2-2

cdr3_nt: TGTGCCAGCAGTTTAACGCTGACAGGGACTGGCTACACCTTC
cdr3_aa: CASSLTLTGTGYTF
d_call: TRBD1
v_call: TRBV27
clone_size: NA
j_call: TRBJ1-2

cdr3_nt: TGTGCCAGCAGTTTGGAAGGGGGACAGGGGTCCTACGAGCAGTACTTC
cdr3_aa: CASSLEGGQGSYEQYF
d_call: TRBD1
v_call: TRBV27
clone_size: NA
j_call: TRBJ2-7

cdr3_nt: TGTGCCAGCAGTGTCAGGGTAAATGAGCAGTTCTTC
cdr3_aa: CASSVRVNEQFF
d_call: NA
v_call: TRBV11-3
clone_size: NA
j_call: TRBJ2-1

cdr3_nt: TGTGCCAGCAGCCGCCCGGGACTAGCGGAAGAGACCCAGTACTTC
cdr3_aa: CASSRPGLAEETQYF
d_call: TRBD2
v_call: TRBV4-2
clone_size: NA
j_call: TRBJ2-5

cdr3_nt: TGTGCCAGCAACAAGGGACTCCCCTACACCGGGGAGCTGTTTTTT
cdr3_aa: CASNKGLPYTGELFF
d_call: NA
v_call: TRBV7-3
clone_size: NA
j_call: TRBJ2-2

cdr3_nt: TGTGCCAGCTCACCACCTCGGGAACCTATCTCTGGAAACACCATATATTTT
cdr3_aa: CASSPPREPISGNTIYF
d_call: NA
v_call: TRBV18
clone_size: NA
j_call: TRBJ1-3

cdr3_nt: TGCGCCAGCAGCTTGGTCGGCAGGGTTGAGACCCAGTACTTC
cdr3_aa: CASSLVGRVETQYF
d_call: NA
v_call: TRBV5-1
clone_size: NA
j_call: TRBJ2-5

cdr3_nt: TGTGCCAGCTCCCCGCTCAGCGACAGTTCCTACGAGCAGTACTTC
cdr3_aa: CASSPLSDSSYEQYF
d_call: NA
v_call: TRBV18
clone_size: NA
j_call: TRBJ2-7

cdr3_nt: TGTGCCAGCAGCTCACAATACTACGAGCAGTACTTC
cdr3_aa: CASSSQYYEQYF
d_call: NA
v_call: TRBV11-2
clone_size: once
j_call: TRBJ2-7

cdr3_nt: TGTGCCAGCAGCTCGACAGGGGGGTCCTACGAGCAGTACTTC
cdr3_aa: CASSSTGGSYEQYF
d_call: TRBD1
v_call: TRBV7-9
clone_size: NA
j_call: TRBJ2-7

cdr3_nt: TGCGCCAGCAGCCCCCCTAGCGGGAGGAGGGCCGGGGAGCTGTTTTTT
cdr3_aa: CASSPPSGRRAGELFF
d_call: TRBD2
v_call: TRBV5-1
clone_size: NA
j_call: TRBJ2-2

cdr3_nt: TGTGCCAGCAGCAAGCAAAATGAGCAGTTCTTC
cdr3_aa: CASSKQNEQFF
d_call: NA
v_call: TRBV7-9
clone_size: NA
j_call: TRBJ2-1

cdr3_nt: TGTGCCAGCAGTCTGTCTCAGGCCCGCTGGACAGGGCGCACAGATACGCAGTATTTT
cdr3_aa: CASSLSQARWTGRTDTQYF
d_call: TRBD1
v_call: TRBV27
clone_size: once
j_call: TRBJ2-3

cdr3_nt: TGTGCCAGCACCCTAGGGACTAGCGTGCAAGAGACCCAGTACTTC
cdr3_aa: CASTLGTSVQETQYF
d_call: TRBD2
v_call: TRBV7-9
clone_size: NA
j_call: TRBJ2-5

cdr3_nt: TGTGCCAGCAGCTTGGCCACTAGCGGGAGGTACAATGAGCAGTTCTTC
cdr3_aa: CASSLATSGRYNEQFF
d_call: TRBD2
v_call: TRBV5-6
clone_size: NA
j_call: TRBJ2-1

cdr3_nt: TGTGCCAGCTCACCCCCGGGTTCCAATAATGAAAAACTGTTTTTT
cdr3_aa: CASSPPGSNNEKLFF
d_call: NA
v_call: TRBV18
clone_size: NA
j_call: TRBJ1-4

cdr3_nt: TGTGCCAGCAGCTTAAGTGCCGGGAGTATCAATGAGCAGTTCTTC
cdr3_aa: CASSLSAGSINEQFF
d_call: NA
v_call: TRBV13
clone_size: NA
j_call: TRBJ2-1

cdr3_nt: TGTGCCAGCAGTGTAGAGGGTAGCTCCTACAATGAGCAGTTCTTC
cdr3_aa: CASSVEGSSYNEQFF
d_call: NA
v_call: TRBV6-4
clone_size: NA
j_call: TRBJ2-1

cdr3_nt: TGCAGCGTTGGCTCGGGGCGGGAGTGGTACCAAGAGACCCAGTACTTC
cdr3_aa: CSVGSGREWYQETQYF
d_call: TRBD2
v_call: TRBV29-1
clone_size: NA
j_call: TRBJ2-5

cdr3_nt: TGTGCCAGCAGCCGGGGGGCCTACGAGCAGTACTTC
cdr3_aa: CASSRGAYEQYF
d_call: NA
v_call: TRBV4-2
clone_size: NA
j_call: TRBJ2-7

cdr3_nt: TGCAGCGTGGGACAGAGAAACACTGAAGCTTTCTTT
cdr3_aa: CSVGQRNTEAFF
d_call: TRBD1
v_call: TRBV29-1
clone_size: few
j_call: TRBJ1-1

cdr3_nt: TGTGCCAGCAGCCGAGGGACTCCATTCTCCTACAATGAGCAGTTCTTC
cdr3_aa: CASSRGTPFSYNEQFF
d_call: NA
v_call: TRBV13
clone_size: NA
j_call: TRBJ2-1

cdr3_nt: TGTGCCAGCAGCCAGCCAATACCTAGCGGGACCCCTCATACGCAGTATTTT
cdr3_aa: CASSQPIPSGTPHTQYF
d_call: TRBD2
v_call: TRBV4-2
clone_size: NA
j_call: TRBJ2-3

cdr3_nt: TGTGCCAGCAGTGAATATACTAGCGGGAGGGTGAATGAGCAGTTCTTC
cdr3_aa: CASSEYTSGRVNEQFF
d_call: TRBD2
v_call: TRBV25-1
clone_size: NA
j_call: TRBJ2-1

cdr3_nt: TGCAGCGTTGACTTACCGGTGGAGACCCAGTACTTC
cdr3_aa: CSVDLPVETQYF
d_call: NA
v_call: TRBV29-1
clone_size: NA
j_call: TRBJ2-5

cdr3_nt: TGTGCCAGCAGCGCTAGCGGGTCCTACAATGAGCAGTTCTTC
cdr3_aa: CASSASGSYNEQFF
d_call: TRBD2
v_call: TRBV9
clone_size: once
j_call: TRBJ2-1

cdr3_nt: TGCGCCAGCAGCTTGGGAGGGAGGACTAGAGCCTTC
cdr3_aa: CASSLGGRTRAF
d_call: TRBD2
v_call: TRBV5-1
clone_size: NA
j_call: TRBJ2-7

cdr3_nt: TGTGCCAGCAGCTTAACCCCTAGCCGACTATTCTACGAGCAGTACTTT
cdr3_aa: CASSLTPSRLFYEQYF
d_call: NA
v_call: TRBV27
clone_size: NA
j_call: TRBJ2-7

cdr3_nt: TGTGCCAGCAGCCAACCTACAGGGGACCAGCCCCAGCATTTT
cdr3_aa: CASSQPTGDQPQHF
d_call: TRBD1
v_call: TRBV4-2
clone_size: NA
j_call: TRBJ1-5

cdr3_nt: TGCGCCAGCAGCCAAGGGGACAGGGAAACTGAAGCTTTCTTT
cdr3_aa: CASSQGDRETEAFF
d_call: TRBD1
v_call: TRBV4-1
clone_size: NA
j_call: TRBJ1-1

cdr3_nt: TGTGCCAGTAGTATAGATCTGGGGCCTTCTGATGAAAAACTGTTTTTT
cdr3_aa: CASSIDLGPSDEKLFF
d_call: NA
v_call: TRBV19
clone_size: NA
j_call: TRBJ1-4

cdr3_nt: TGTGCCTGGAACTTAGCGCGCGTGAGGGACGAGCAGTACTTC
cdr3_aa: CAWNLARVRDEQYF
d_call: NA
v_call: TRBV30
clone_size: NA
j_call: TRBJ2-7

cdr3_nt: TGTGCCAGCCGAATCGGGGGTAGGGAGACCCAGTACTTC
cdr3_aa: CASRIGGRETQYF
d_call: NA
v_call: TRBV25-1
clone_size: once
j_call: TRBJ2-5

cdr3_nt: TGTGCCAGCAGTTTCGGGAGCACAGATACGCAGTATTTT
cdr3_aa: CASSFGSTDTQYF
d_call: NA
v_call: TRBV27
clone_size: NA
j_call: TRBJ2-3

cdr3_nt: TGTGCCAGCAGTATAGGGAGGGTCCCAGATACGCAGTATTTT
cdr3_aa: CASSIGRVPDTQYF
d_call: TRBD2
v_call: TRBV27
clone_size: NA
j_call: TRBJ2-3

cdr3_nt: TGTGCCAGCAGTTACGGGACAGGGGGAGAGACCCAGTACTTC
cdr3_aa: CASSYGTGGETQYF
d_call: TRBD1
v_call: TRBV6-5
clone_size: NA
j_call: TRBJ2-5

cdr3_nt: TGTGCCTCCACAGGGGGTGAAAAACTGTTTTTT
cdr3_aa: CASTGGEKLFF
d_call: TRBD1
v_call: TRBV19
clone_size: NA
j_call: TRBJ1-4

cdr3_nt: TGTGCCAGCTCACCGGGACAGGTTTTTGAAAAACTGTTTTTT
cdr3_aa: CASSPGQVFEKLFF
d_call: TRBD1
v_call: TRBV18
clone_size: NA
j_call: TRBJ1-4